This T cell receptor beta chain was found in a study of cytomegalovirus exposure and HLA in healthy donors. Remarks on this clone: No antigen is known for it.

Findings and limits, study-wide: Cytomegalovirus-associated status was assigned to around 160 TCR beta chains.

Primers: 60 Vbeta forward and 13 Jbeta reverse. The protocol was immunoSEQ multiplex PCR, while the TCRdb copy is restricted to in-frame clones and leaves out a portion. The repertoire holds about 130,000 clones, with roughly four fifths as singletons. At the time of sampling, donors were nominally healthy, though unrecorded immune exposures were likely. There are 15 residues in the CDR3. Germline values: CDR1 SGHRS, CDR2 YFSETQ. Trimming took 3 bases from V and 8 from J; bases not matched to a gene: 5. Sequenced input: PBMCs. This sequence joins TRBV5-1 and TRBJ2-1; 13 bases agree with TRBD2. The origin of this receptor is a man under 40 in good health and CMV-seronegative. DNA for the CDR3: TGCGCCAGCAGCTACACTAGCGGGAGGGAGTATGAGCAGTTCTTC. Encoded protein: CASSYTSGREYEQFF.